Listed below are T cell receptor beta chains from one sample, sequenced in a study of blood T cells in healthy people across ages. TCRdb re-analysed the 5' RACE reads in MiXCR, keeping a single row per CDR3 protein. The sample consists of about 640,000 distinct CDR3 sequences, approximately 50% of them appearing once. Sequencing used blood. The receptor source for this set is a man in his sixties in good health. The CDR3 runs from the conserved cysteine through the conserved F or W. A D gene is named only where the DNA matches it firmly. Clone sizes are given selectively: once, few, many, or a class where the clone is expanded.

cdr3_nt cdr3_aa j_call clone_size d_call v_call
TGCAGTGTCGCATCTCCCAGGGGGGCCATGAACACTGAAGCTTTCTTT CSVASPRGAMNTEAFF TRBJ1-1 many TRBD1 TRBV20-1
TGTGCCAGCAGCTTAGGGGTTATGGAGACCCAGTACTTC CASSLGVMETQYF TRBJ2-5 NA NA TRBV11-2
TGCAGCGTTGAACTGGCGGGCACCGGGGCAGATACGCAGTATTTT CSVELAGTGADTQYF TRBJ2-3 NA NA TRBV29-1
TGCGCCAGCAGTGAGGGTGTAGGGAGCTCCTACGAGCAGTACTTC CASSEGVGSSYEQYF TRBJ2-7 few NA TRBV10-1
TGTGCCAGCACCGAAATGGGGGGTGACGCCACAGATACGCAGTATTTT CASTEMGGDATDTQYF TRBJ2-3 NA NA TRBV12-3/TRBV12-4
TGTGCCAGCTCACCGCTACCGGGGACCACAGATACGCAGTATTTT CASSPLPGTTDTQYF TRBJ2-3 many NA TRBV18
TGCAGCGTTGAACCCACGGGCGGCGGGGGAGATACGCAGTATTTT CSVEPTGGGGDTQYF TRBJ2-3 NA TRBD2 TRBV29-1
TGCAGTGCCGTGACAGATGCCAACTATGGCTACACCTTC CSAVTDANYGYTF TRBJ1-2 NA NA TRBV20-1
TGCAGCGTTGAAGATCTGGCGGGGATGACAGATACGCAGTATTTT CSVEDLAGMTDTQYF TRBJ2-3 few NA TRBV29-1
TGCAGTGCTAGATCCCGACTAGCGGGGTGGGATACGCAGTATTTT CSARSRLAGWDTQYF TRBJ2-3 NA TRBD2 TRBV20-1
TGTGCCAGTAGTATTTTAACTAGCGGGGGAAACTACAATGAGCAGTTCTTC CASSILTSGGNYNEQFF TRBJ2-1 NA TRBD2 TRBV19
TGTGCCAGCAGTGAAGCACTCATCTACGAGCAGTACTTC CASSEALIYEQYF TRBJ2-7 NA NA TRBV6-1
TGTGCCAGCAGTTTACAGGGGAGCTACACCTTC CASSLQGSYTF TRBJ1-2 few NA TRBV28
TGTGCCAGCGGGGGGGCGCGGGACTATGGCTACACCTTC CASGGARDYGYTF TRBJ1-2 NA NA TRBV6-5